Each of the 29 T cell receptor beta chains below was sequenced from the same sample in a study of human T cells and chemical hapten exposure. MiXCR was run by TCRdb on the RACE reads, yielding one entry per CDR3 protein. Of nearly 350,000 distinct CDR3 sequences in the sample, 5.5% to 8% were seen once. Documented time point: patch test 1, 2 weeks after DPC sensitization. Treatment denoted: therapeutic diphenylcyclopropenone sensitization with weekly scalp DPC. The sequences come from whole blood, collected in connection with sensitization to the hapten diphenylcyclopropenone (DPC). Receptor source: a woman in her late teens or twenties with alopecia areata. Some clones in this sample may be carry-over from other donors' samples.

V is TRBV12-3 or TRBV12-4 and J is TRBJ1-2, with D unresolved. The CDR3 runs to 13 residues. Trimming pared 4 bases from V and 8 bases from J, leaving 14 bases between. This CDR3 reads CASSSDAALGYTF. The CDR3 nucleotides read TGTGCCAGCAGTTCCGACGCCGCCCTAGGCTACACCTTC.

This clonotype was counted many times. The V and J genes are TRBV7-9 and TRBJ1-6, with a tentative D call TRBD1 (6 bases). This CDR3 is 14 amino acids long. Germline lookup yields CDR1 SEHNR and CDR2 FQNEAQ (reference sequence). Between the trimmed V and J ends, which lost 5 bases and 8 bases, there was a span of 13 bases. CDR3 DNA sequence: TGTGCCAGCAGCCTACAGGGAGGGTATTCACCCCTCCACTTT. Protein product: CASSLQGGYSPLHF.

This clonotype was seen a few times. The chain uses TRBV24-1 and TRBJ2-1; tentatively, D is TRBD2 (5 bases). Germline values: CDR1 KGHDR, CDR2 SFDVKD. The V gene lost 3 bases and the J gene lost 10 bases, with 18 bases spanning the gap. The CDR3 sequence is 15 residues long. The CDR3 region is CATSDRETPQWEQFF. CDR3 nucleotide sequence: TGTGCCACCAGTGATAGGGAGACCCCCCAGTGGGAGCAGTTCTTC.

This clonotype was seen repeatedly, ten times or more. This sequence joins TRBV29-1 and TRBJ2-7, with D hard to call. V lost 5 bases to trimming and J lost 3 bases, with 14 bases between them. The germline V gene has CDR1 SQVTM and CDR2 ANQGSEA. The CDR3 spans 13 residues. In DNA, the CDR3 is TGCAGCGTTCGTGTTTCCCCGTTCTACGAGCAGTACTTC. Translating gives CSVRVSPFYEQYF.

V and J are TRBV6-2 or TRBV6-3 and TRBJ1-5; D is ambiguous. The CDR3 sequence is 13 residues long. Between the trimmed V and J ends, which lost 2 bases and 4 bases, there was a span of 6 bases. Germline loops: CDR1 MNHEY, CDR2 SVGEGT. The CDR3 DNA is TGTGCCAGCAGTTACGTCGTGAATCAGCCCCAGCATTTT. Residues: CASSYVVNQPQHF.

This clonotype showed up just a few times. This chain uses TRBV18 with TRBJ1-1; unclear D gene. CDR1 is KGHSH, CDR2 LQKENI, per germline. The CDR3 consists of 14 residues. V was shortened by 0 bases and J by 1 base, with 6 bases between the two germline ends. Here the CDR3 reads CASSPPDGNTEAFF. As DNA, the CDR3 is TGTGCCAGCTCACCACCGGACGGGAACACTGAAGCTTTCTTT.

The sample holds a few counts of this clonotype. This chain links TRBV28 with TRBJ2-1; possible D gene TRBD2, 6 bases. CDR3 length equals 16 residues. Trimming left V 6 bases short and J 12 bases short, with 27 bases between. CDR1 and CDR2 (germline): MDHEN, SYDVKM. CDR3 in amino acids: CASSPPSAGHIIGQFF. DNA for the CDR3: TGTGCCAGCAGCCCCCCTTCCGCGGGGCACATCATTGGGCAGTTCTTC.

V and J are TRBV28 and TRBJ2-7; possibly TRBD1 for D (5 bases). V was pared by 6 bases and J by 2 bases, with 20 bases between. Germline V gene lookup returns CDR1 MDHEN and CDR2 SYDVKM. The length of the CDR3 is 16 residues. CDR3 region: CASRDTQAPFTYEQYF. CDR3 DNA: TGTGCCAGCAGAGACACACAGGCGCCTTTCACCTACGAGCAGTACTTC.

This clonotype was seen ten or more times. The chain carries TRBV6-5 and TRBJ1-5, with a weak D call TRBD1 (5 bases). The CDR3 is made up of 14 amino acids. Between the trimmed V and J ends, which lost 3 bases and 4 bases, there was a span of 10 bases. Per the germline V gene, CDR1 is MNHEY and CDR2 is SVGAGI. CDR3 bases: TGTGCCAGCAGTTATGGGCAGGGTAATCAGCCCCAGCATTTT. Translation gives CASSYGQGNQPQHF.

This clonotype was observed many times. The chain couples TRBV4-2 to TRBJ2-1, with D perhaps TRBD2 (7 bases). V lost 2 bases to trimming and J lost 6 bases, with 17 bases between them. From germline, CDR1 is LGHNA and CDR2 YNFKEQ. The CDR3 is 16 residues long. The DNA of the CDR3 is TGTGCCAGCAGCCAAAGGGGGGGGGATACGGTCAATGAGCAGTTCTTC. Amino acid sequence: CASSQRGGDTVNEQFF.

This clonotype was seen a handful of times. V gene TRBV5-4 combines with J gene TRBJ1-3; TRBD1 matches 9 bases. The CDR3 is 18 residues long. Germline trimming cut 4 bases from V and 0 bases from J; bases unmatched to any gene: 11. Germline CDR1 SGHNT, CDR2 YYREEE (reference sequence). The CDR3 DNA reads TGTGCCAGCAGCCGGGACAGGGCGCCGATAAACTCTGGAAACACCATATATTTT. Translating gives CASSRDRAPINSGNTIYF.

The chain joins TRBV20-1 to TRBJ1-1, with D unclear. Germline-derived CDR1 and CDR2 are DFQATT and SNEGSKA (reference sequence). The V and J ends lost 6 bases and 11 bases respectively, with 19 bases between them. The CDR3 loop spans 12 amino acids. The CDR3 DNA reads TGCAGTGCCCTACTCAATGCAGAGAGGGCTTTCTTT. It specifies CSALLNAERAFF.

Many counts were recorded for this clonotype. The chain uses TRBV4-2 and TRBJ1-1, with TRBD1 matching 7 bases. V was clipped by 0 bases and J by 7 bases; unmatched bases: 5. The length of the CDR3 is 14 residues. Germline CDR1 LGHNA, CDR2 YNFKEQ. The CDR3 sequence: CASSQETGTIEAFF. Here the CDR3 DNA reads TGTGCCAGCAGCCAAGAGACAGGGACGATTGAAGCTTTCTTT.

CDR3 protein: CASSQGDTNQPQHF. CDR3 sequence (DNA): TGCGCCAGCAGCCAAGGGGATACTAATCAGCCCCAGCATTTT. The V and J genes are TRBV4-1 and TRBJ1-5; D remains ambiguous. V was pared by 1 base and J by 4 bases, with 8 bases between. Per germline, CDR1 MGHRA and CDR2 YSYEKL. This CDR3 comprises 14 residues.

CDR3 amino acids: CASSQDISWVAGGADTQYF. Here the CDR3 DNA reads TGCGCCAGCAGCCAAGATATCAGTTGGGTAGCGGGGGGTGCAGATACGCAGTATTTT. The chain uses TRBV4-3 and TRBJ2-3, with 10 bases fitting TRBD2. The V gene end was trimmed by 0 bases and the J gene end by 4 bases; junction bases not matched to a gene: 13. Germline V lookup: CDR1 LGHNA, CDR2 YSLEER. This CDR3 contains 19 residues.

The V gene is TRBV6-2 or TRBV6-3, the J gene TRBJ1-6; the D is unclear. V was trimmed by 2 bases and J by 10 bases, leaving 12 bases between them. From germline, CDR1 is MNHEY and CDR2 SVGEGT. This CDR3 is built from 14 residues. The CDR3 sequence is CASSYGPPESPLHF. In DNA form, the CDR3 reads TGTGCCAGCAGTTACGGCCCGCCGGAGTCACCCCTCCACTTT.

V gene TRBV20-1 combines with J gene TRBJ2-1; 8 bases are a match to TRBD2. Germline trimming cut 5 bases from V and 5 bases from J; bases unmatched to any gene: 8. The CDR3 sequence is 14 residues long. The germline V gene has CDR1 DFQATT and CDR2 SNEGSKA (reference sequence). CDR3: CSAEGGGPNNEQFF. The CDR3 coding sequence is TGCAGTGCTGAAGGCGGGGGGCCCAACAATGAGCAGTTCTTC.

V is TRBV6-5 and J is TRBJ1-1; D not resolved. Germline assignment: CDR1 MNHEY and CDR2 SVGAGI. V dropped 5 bases and J dropped 4 bases, with 14 bases sitting between them. This CDR3 has 14 residues. Here the CDR3 reads CASSRGGSGTEAFF. Written as DNA, the CDR3 is TGTGCCAGCAGTCGAGGCGGGTCGGGCACTGAAGCTTTCTTT.

This clonotype was seen many times. The chain recombines TRBV12-3 or TRBV12-4 with TRBJ1-6; 7 bases fit TRBD1. Trimming cost V 5 bases and J 8 bases; bases outside gene matches: 6. This CDR3 comprises 14 residues. The CDR3 region has the DNA TGTGCCAGCAGTGTACAGGGGATGCATTCACCCCTCCACTTT. Translation gives CASSVQGMHSPLHF.

This clonotype was detected a few times. The chain combines TRBV2 with TRBJ2-1; D call uncertain. Germline CDR1 is SNHLY and CDR2 is FYNNEI. The ends were cut back, 8 bases at V and 2 bases at J, with 13 bases in the middle. The length of the CDR3 is 14 residues. CDR3 bases: TGTGCCAGCTTGGATAGGCCGACCTACAATGAGCAGTTCTTC. Translated, it gives CASLDRPTYNEQFF.

This clonotype has only one observation. A much larger clone is a single base away; this may be a read error. The genes are TRBV5-5 and TRBJ2-2; 8 bases map to TRBD2. CDR3 size: 18 residues. From germline, CDR1 is SGHKS and CDR2 YYEKEE (reference sequence). The DNA of the CDR3 is TGTGCCGGCAGCTATTTAAGCGGGGGACCAGTGAACACCGGGGAGCTGTTTTTT. Translating it yields CAGSYLSGGPVNTGELFF.

This clonotype was seen more than once but under ten times. In DNA, the CDR3 is TGTGCCAGCAGCCAAGAAAGGGAAACGGATACGCAGTATTTT. Amino acid sequence: CASSQERETDTQYF. The gene calls are TRBV3-1 and TRBJ2-3; D is unresolved. CDR3 length: 14 amino acids. Trimming removed 0 bases at V and 6 bases at J, with 10 bases between. Looked up from germline, CDR1 is LGHDT and CDR2 is YNNKEL (reference sequence).

This clonotype was observed many times. This CDR3 reads CASSQVSSGRTEAFF. CDR3 DNA: TGCGCCAGCAGCCAAGTGTCGTCAGGGAGGACTGAAGCTTTCTTT. V is TRBV4-3 and J is TRBJ1-1; D may be TRBD1 (5 bases). The CDR3 runs to 15 residues. V gave up 1 base and J gave up 5 bases, with 14 bases separating them. CDR1 and CDR2 from the germline V gene are LGHNA and YSLEER.

This chain links TRBV3-1 with TRBJ2-2, with D hard to call. Trimming removed 4 bases from V and 12 bases from J, with 15 bases in between. From germline, CDR1 is LGHDT and CDR2 YNNKEL (reference sequence). This CDR3 comprises 13 residues. The CDR3 region is CASSRHYSEQLFF. The CDR3 DNA reads as TGTGCCAGCAGCCGCCATTATAGTGAGCAGCTGTTTTTT.

This clonotype was seen a few times. The chain carries TRBV20-1 and TRBJ2-1; the D gene is possibly TRBD2 (5 bases). Per germline, CDR1 DFQATT and CDR2 SNEGSKA (reference sequence). The CDR3 runs to 13 residues. Trimming removed 3 bases at V and 0 bases at J, with 6 bases between. CDR3 bases: TGCAGTGCTAGGGCGGGCTCCTACAATGAGCAGTTCTTC. It is translated as CSARAGSYNEQFF.

The chain links TRBV7-9 to TRBJ1-1; TRBD1 matches at 8 bases. Germline CDR1 is SEHNR and CDR2 is FQNEAQ (reference sequence). This CDR3 has 13 residues. Trimming took 1 base from V and 10 from J; bases not matched to a gene: 5. CDR3 amino acids: CASSLGDRGRAFF. The CDR3 nucleotides read TGTGCCAGCAGCTTAGGAGACAGGGGTAGAGCTTTCTTT. The whole variable domain, remainder taken from reference TRBV7-9 and TRBJ1-1, is DTGVSQNPRHKITKRGQNVTFRCDPISEHNRLYWYRQTLGQGPEFLTYFQNEAQLEKSRLLSDRFSAERPKGSFSTLEIQRTEQGDSAMYLCASSLGDRGRAFFGQGTRLTVV.

The chain employs TRBV20-1 and TRBJ1-1, with a possible D match to TRBD1 (5 bases). The CDR3 has 12 amino acids. Germline V gene lookup returns CDR1 DFQATT and CDR2 SNEGSKA (reference sequence). Trimming shortened V by 3 bases and J by 0 bases, and 5 bases separated the two germline ends. CDR3 sequence reads: CSASRVNTEAFF. The CDR3 coding sequence is TGCAGTGCTAGCAGGGTGAACACTGAAGCTTTCTTT.

This clonotype has just a few counts. The gene calls are TRBV10-2 and TRBJ2-3; D unclear. V was cut by 11 bases and J by 1 base, with 13 bases left in between. The CDR3 is 13 amino acids. The V gene's germline CDR1 is WSHSY and CDR2 SAAADI. CDR3 sequence: CASMRTGTDTQYF. Written as DNA, the CDR3 is TGCGCCTCGATGCGGACGGGCACAGATACGCAGTATTTT.

The rearrangement uses TRBV7-2 and TRBJ1-2; D is uncertain. Germline lookup yields CDR1 SGHTA and CDR2 FQGNSA. V shed 4 bases and J shed 2 bases, with 5 bases lying between them. This CDR3 spans 12 amino acids. CDR3 protein: CASSSLNYGYTF. The DNA of the CDR3 is TGTGCCAGCAGCTCCCTAAACTATGGCTACACCTTC.